These 26 T cell receptor beta chains came from one sample sequenced in a study of response to subunit inactivated influenza vaccine. In TCRdb, the RT-PCR reads were re-called with MiXCR into one record per CDR3 protein. The sample consists of about 570,000 distinct CDR3 sequences, around 10% of them appearing once. These data were likewise used in another study, on T cells expressing NK-cell markers. That source reports: 5'RACE template switching with UMIs generated TCR beta cDNA.

The source was PBMCs from blood, collected on the day of vaccination. The receptors were gathered from a man aged 45-65 years who received an inactivated influenza vaccine.

This chain links TRBV6-1 with TRBJ1-4, with D unresolved. The V end was cut by 5 bases, the J end by 8 bases, with 24 bases between. CDR3 length: 17 residues. Germline V gene lookup returns CDR1 MNHNS and CDR2 SASEGT. CDR3 nucleotide sequence: TGTGCCAGCAGTCAAGAAAAACCTACGTGGGTTATAGAAAAACTGTTTTTT. Protein sequence: CASSQEKPTWVIEKLFF.

Concerning this clonotype: The junction differs from germline at one of its ends, possibly a read error. The genes are TRBV20-1 and TRBJ2-1, with D perhaps matching TRBD2 (6 bases). Germline loops: CDR1 DFQATT, CDR2 SNEGSKA (reference sequence). The CDR3 consists of 13 residues. The CDR3, as DNA: TGCAGTGCTACTCGGAGGGCTACGAATGAGCATTTCTTC. Residues: CSATRRATNEHFF.

There are a few counts of this clonotype. This sequence joins TRBV5-1 and TRBJ2-1; D unresolved. The germline V and J ends were trimmed by 0 bases and 8 bases, with 12 bases remaining between them. CDR1 SGHRS and CDR2 YFSETQ come from the germline V gene. The CDR3 runs 14 residues. As DNA, the CDR3 is TGCGCCAGCAGCTTGGTTGCGGCAGGCCATGAGCAGTTCTTC. Translating gives CASSLVAAGHEQFF.

The chain joins TRBV2 to TRBJ1-6; possibly TRBD1 for D (5 bases). The CDR3 extends over 13 amino acids. CDR1 is SNHLY and CDR2 is FYNNEI in the germline V gene. Trimming left V 4 bases short and J 10 bases short, with 11 bases between. The CDR3 DNA reads as TGTGCCAGCAGTGGCTCCGCAGGGTCACCCCTCCACTTT. Its protein product is CASSGSAGSPLHF.

V is TRBV5-1 and J is TRBJ2-2; 7 bases are shared with TRBD1. The CDR3 loop spans 20 amino acids. The V gene end was trimmed by 1 base and the J gene end by 2 bases; junction bases not matched to a gene: 17. CDR1 SGHRS and CDR2 YFSETQ come from the germline V gene. In DNA form, the CDR3 reads TGCGCCAGCAGCTTGAGACCCCGGGACAGCACTTCTCTTAACACCGGGGAGCTGTTTTTT. Translated: CASSLRPRDSTSLNTGELFF.

This chain links TRBV4-1 with TRBJ2-5; weak D call: TRBD1 (6 bases). Germline V lookup: CDR1 MGHRA, CDR2 YSYEKL. V gave up 4 bases and J gave up 6 bases, with 27 bases separating them. This CDR3 spans 18 amino acids. In DNA, the CDR3 is TGCGCCAGCAGCCGACTTGCACATCGGGACACCGATCGACAGACCCAGTACTTC. It is translated as CASSRLAHRDTDRQTQYF.

This clonotype has ten or more counts. The rearrangement joins TRBV5-5 to TRBJ1-4, with 7 bases that match TRBD1. Losses at the gene ends were 7 bases for V and 5 bases for J; bases not matched to a gene: 8. CDR1 and CDR2 from the germline V gene are SGHKS and YYEKEE (reference sequence). The CDR3 runs to 14 residues. CDR3 nucleotides: TGTGCCAGCTCGACCGGGACAGTAAATGAAAAACTGTTTTTT. Its protein product is CASSTGTVNEKLFF.

V gene TRBV20-1 combines with J gene TRBJ2-2; 7 bases are a match to TRBD2. The length of the CDR3 is 16 residues. The V gene end was trimmed by 0 bases and the J gene end by 5 bases; junction bases not matched to a gene: 9. Germline V gene data show CDR1 as DFQATT and CDR2 as SNEGSKA (reference sequence). The CDR3 region has the DNA TGCAGTGCTAGAGATCTCGGGGAGGGGTGGACCGGGGAGCTGTTTTTT. Translation gives CSARDLGEGWTGELFF.

The chain recombines TRBV30 with TRBJ2-3; D perhaps matches TRBD2 (6 bases). With 7 bases removed from V and 1 base from J, the gap between germline ends came to 15 bases. Germline V CDR1 and CDR2: GTSNPN, SVGIG (reference sequence). This CDR3 spans 14 amino acids. The CDR3 spells CAYSNPSGTDTQYF. The CDR3, as DNA: TGTGCCTACTCGAACCCTAGCGGCACAGATACGCAGTATTTT.

This clonotype showed up many times. This rearrangement joins TRBV6-2 or TRBV6-3 to TRBJ1-5, with D possibly being TRBD1 (6 bases). The V end was cut by 2 bases, the J end by 7 bases, with 21 bases between. The CDR3 spans 17 residues. Germline V gives CDR1 MNHEY, CDR2 SVGEGT. The CDR3 here is CASSYEVGQSSYQPQHF. In DNA form, the CDR3 reads TGTGCCAGCAGTTACGAGGTTGGACAGTCCTCCTACCAGCCCCAGCATTTT.

The chain links TRBV2 to TRBJ2-3; a possible D gene is TRBD2 (5 bases). This CDR3 is 13 amino acids long. CDR1 SNHLY and CDR2 FYNNEI come from the germline V gene. V was trimmed by 7 bases and J by 4 bases, leaving 12 bases between them. The CDR3 loop is CASKWTGADTQYF. The CDR3 region has the DNA TGTGCCAGCAAATGGACTGGCGCAGATACGCAGTATTTT.

In DNA, the CDR3 is TGCGCCAGCAGCCAAGATCGGCGATATGAGCAGTTCTTC. As protein: CASSQDRRYEQFF. The rearrangement joins TRBV4-3 to TRBJ2-1; D uncertain. Trimming cost V 0 bases and J 8 bases, with 8 bases left between them. CDR1 LGHNA and CDR2 YSLEER come from the germline V gene. The CDR3 spans 13 residues.

V is TRBV9 and J is TRBJ2-1; 10 bases map to TRBD1. CDR3 size: 14 residues. Per the germline V gene, CDR1 is SGDLS and CDR2 is YYNGEE. V was pared by 3 bases and J by 7 bases, with 4 bases of the junction left unmatched. The CDR3 DNA follows: TGTGCCAGCAGCGCCGGACAGGGGGGTAATGAGCAGTTCTTC. Protein sequence: CASSAGQGGNEQFF.

This clonotype was seen at least ten times. The V call is TRBV20-1, the J call TRBJ2-7; 7 bases match TRBD1. CDR3 length: 13 amino acids. From germline, CDR1 is DFQATT and CDR2 SNEGSKA (reference sequence). Trimming at V came to 8 bases and at J to 0 bases, leaving 7 bases not matched to a gene. CDR3 nucleotide sequence: TGCAGTTACCGGGACAGCAGCTCCTACGAGCAGTACTTC. This encodes CSYRDSSSYEQYF.

This clonotype appeared a few times. The gene calls are TRBV7-2 and TRBJ2-5; 14 bases fit TRBD2. V lost 5 bases to trimming and J lost 5 bases; unmatched junction nucleotides: 7. CDR3 length: 16 residues. Germline values: CDR1 SGHTA, CDR2 FQGNSA. The CDR3 DNA reads TGTGCCAGCAGCAAGACTAGCGGGGGGGCCTTTGAGACCCAGTACTTC. Protein: CASSKTSGGAFETQYF.

This chain connects TRBV20-1 to TRBJ2-7; 7 nucleotides align to TRBD1. J was trimmed by 2 bases and V by 2 bases; bases with no gene match: 3. The germline V gene encodes CDR1 DFQATT and CDR2 SNEGSKA (reference sequence). The CDR3 has 13 amino acids. The CDR3 sequence: CSARKTGAYEQYF. In DNA form, the CDR3 reads TGCAGTGCTAGAAAAACAGGGGCCTACGAGCAGTACTTC.

The rearrangement joins TRBV7-2 to TRBJ2-3; 7 nucleotides match TRBD1. Germline V gene data show CDR1 as SGHTA and CDR2 as FQGNSA. Trimming removed 2 bases from V and 1 base from J; junction bases left unmatched: 3. This CDR3 contains 15 residues. The CDR3 DNA follows: TGTGCCAGCAGCTTAAATGGACAGGGCACAGATACGCAGTATTTT. This gives the protein CASSLNGQGTDTQYF. Full variable domain (rest looked up from reference TRBV7-2 and TRBJ2-3): GAGVSQSPSNKVTEKGKDVELRCDPISGHTALYWYRQSLGQGLEFLIYFQGNSAPDKSGLPSDRFSAERTGGSVSTLTIQRTQQEDSAVYLCASSLNGQGTDTQYFGPGTRLTVL.

This clonotype was counted between two and nine times. The chain uses TRBV5-1 and TRBJ2-1, with D perhaps assigned TRBD1 or TRBD2 (5 bases each). V lost 5 bases and J 8 bases, leaving 14 bases between the germline ends. There are 13 residues in the CDR3. Germline V lookup: CDR1 SGHRS, CDR2 YFSETQ. The CDR3 sequence: CASREEGMDEQFF. The CDR3 bases are TGCGCCAGCAGGGAAGAGGGGATGGATGAGCAGTTCTTC.

This clonotype was counted between two and nine times. The junction differs from germline at one of its ends, possibly a read error. The CDR3: CAGGIGETQYF. The CDR3, as DNA: TGTGCCGGGGGGATCGGGGAGACCCAGTACTTC. This chain joins TRBV29-1 and TRBJ2-5, with 7 bases fitting TRBD2. CDR1 SQVTM and CDR2 ANQGSEA come from the germline V gene. This CDR3 spans 11 amino acids.

This clonotype turned up a few times. The chain recombines TRBV5-1 with TRBJ2-5, with a weak D call TRBD1 (6 bases). V lost 4 bases and J 2 bases, leaving 12 bases between the germline ends. From germline, CDR1 is SGHRS and CDR2 YFSETQ. The CDR3 contains 14 residues. CDR3 sequence reads: CASSTPGQQETQYF. The DNA for the CDR3 is TGCGCCAGCAGCACCCCCGGACAGCAAGAGACCCAGTACTTC.

V gene TRBV5-5 combines with J gene TRBJ2-3; D gene uncertain. Trimming cost V 1 base and J 4 bases, with 4 bases left between them. The germline gives CDR1 SGHKS, CDR2 YYEKEE (reference sequence). The CDR3 consists of 12 residues. CDR3 sequence: CASSLRSDTQYF. The CDR3 bases are TGTGCCAGCAGCTTGCGGTCAGATACGCAGTATTTT.

The chain uses TRBV18 and TRBJ2-2; a possible D gene is TRBD2 (6 bases). Trimming cost V 2 bases and J 4 bases, with 14 bases left between them. Germline V lookup: CDR1 KGHSH, CDR2 LQKENI. CDR3 length: 16 amino acids. CDR3 region: CASSPYRESGTGELFF. The CDR3 DNA sequence: TGTGCCAGCTCACCATACCGGGAGTCGGGCACCGGGGAGCTGTTTTTT.

This clonotype was seen ten or more times. The chain combines TRBV4-2 with TRBJ2-5, with 12 bases matching TRBD1. With V trimmed by 1 base and J by 4 bases, 4 bases remained unmatched. The germline V gene encodes CDR1 LGHNA and CDR2 YNFKEQ. The CDR3 covers 16 residues. This CDR3 is CASSQVGQGAVETQYF. CDR3 sequence (DNA): TGTGCCAGCAGCCAAGTGGGACAGGGGGCTGTAGAGACCCAGTACTTC.

This clonotype was detected a few times. The chain employs TRBV4-3 and TRBJ2-1; no clear D gene. The CDR3 extends over 17 amino acids. V lost 1 base and J lost 7, with 20 bases in between. Looked up from germline, CDR1 is LGHNA and CDR2 is YSLEER. CDR3: CASSQVPLDPAVNEQFF. The CDR3 coding sequence is TGCGCCAGCAGCCAAGTGCCCCTGGACCCCGCGGTGAATGAGCAGTTCTTC.

This rearrangement joins TRBV28 to TRBJ2-2; 7 bases agree with TRBD2. The length of the CDR3 is 17 residues. J lost 6 bases, V lost 1 base, and 11 bases had no gene match. Germline V gene data show CDR1 as MDHEN and CDR2 as SYDVKM. Written as DNA, the CDR3 is TGTGCCAGCAGTTTATTGACCAGAGGACTAGTATCCGGGGAGCTGTTTTTT. This encodes CASSLLTRGLVSGELFF. Supplemented by reference TRBV28 and TRBJ2-2, the full variable domain reads DVKVTQSSRYLVKRTGEKVFLECVQDMDHENMFWYRQDPGLGLRLIYFSYDVKMKEKGDIPEGYSVSREKKERFSLILESASTNQTSMYLCASSLLTRGLVSGELFFGEGSRLTVL.

This clonotype was recorded only once. This sequence joins TRBV11-1 and TRBJ2-1; no firm D call. Per the germline V gene, CDR1 is SGHAT and CDR2 is FQDESV (reference sequence). The length of the CDR3 is 14 residues. Between the trimmed V and J ends, which lost 0 bases and 10 bases, there was a span of 13 bases. CDR3 in amino acids: CASSLAATPIEQFF. In nucleotides, the CDR3 is TGTGCCAGCAGCTTAGCCGCGACCCCAATAGAGCAGTTCTTC.